One sample yielded the 3 T cell receptor beta chains listed below, sequenced in a study of T cells in localized non-small cell lung cancer (dated by TCRdb to about 2020). The receptor library was made with the immunoSEQ multiplex PCR assay. TCRdb re-hosts the immuneACCESS table, in-frame sequences only. Its copies lack some clones; in the studies checked, an unresolved V gene accounts for under half of them, and the cause for the rest is not known. For this sample the table gives around 130,000 clones, of which around 90% were detected only once. Clones ranked in the top ten supply approximately 1.7% of the sample. The sequences come from peripheral blood, collected before any cancer treatment. These receptors all come from a female donor over 55 with stage I lung adenocarcinoma.

The V and J genes are TRBV13 and TRBJ2-6; D is unresolved. CDR3 length: 17 residues. The V gene's germline CDR1 is PRHDT and CDR2 FYEKMQ (reference sequence). Trimming cost V 2 bases and J 0 bases, with 11 bases left between them. CDR3 protein: CASSLRSVHSGANVLTF. CDR3 sequence (DNA): TGTGCCAGCAGCTTAAGGTCGGTGCACTCTGGGGCCAACGTCCTGACTTTC.

This chain joins TRBV10-3 and TRBJ1-1; maybe TRBD1 (5 bases). In germline, CDR1 is ENHRY, CDR2 SYGVKD. V gave up 2 bases and J gave up 6 bases, with 10 bases separating them. The CDR3 has 13 amino acids. The CDR3 protein is CAISERGDAEAFF. As DNA, the CDR3 is TGTGCCATCAGTGAGCGGGGGGACGCTGAAGCTTTCTTT.

This clone appeared a single time. The chain combines TRBV10-3 with TRBJ1-5; unclear D gene. With 3 bases removed from V and 1 base from J, the gap between germline ends came to 10 bases. CDR3 length equals 15 residues. Germline CDR1 and CDR2: ENHRY and SYGVKD. CDR3 sequence (DNA): TGTGCCATCAGTGACCCCGTTATCAGCAATCAGCCCCAGCATTTT. It codes for CAISDPVISNQPQHF.